This T cell receptor (beta chain) emerged from a study of early T cells in non-severe SARS-CoV-2 infection. TCRdb re-analysed the 5' RACE reads in MiXCR, keeping a single row per CDR3 protein. The sample has tens of thousands of distinct CDR3 sequences, roughly 12% seen once. This CDR3 region has 13 residues. Germline CDR1 reads MNHEY; CDR2 reads SMNVEV (reference sequence). Trimming removed 3 bases at V and 3 bases at J, with 8 bases between. This clonotype has just a few counts. The receptor was isolated from an adult who was a healthcare worker with PCR-confirmed SARS-CoV-2 infection or an uninfected control (not recorded which). The genes are TRBV27 and TRBJ1-2, with D uncertain. Source material: whole blood. The chain's CDR3 is CASSLQRDYGYTF. In DNA, the CDR3 is TGTGCCAGCAGTTTGCAGAGAGACTATGGCTACACCTTC.